Sequencing of this TCR beta chain was carried out in a study of metastatic and nonmetastatic thyroid tumors. Ahead of thyroid surgery, no patient had received treatment of any kind. Germline V CDR1 and CDR2: MDHEN, SYDVKM. V was shortened by 7 bases and J by 0 bases, with 10 bases between the two germline ends. The CDR3 extends over 14 amino acids. TCRdb re-clonotyped the PCR reads via MiXCR. The table has about 22,000 clones, around 40% seen once; the top ten hold about 24%. This receptor was taken from a male donor with papillary thyroid cancer or a benign thyroid nodule (not recorded which). Some clones in this sample may be carry-over from other donors' samples. The sequenced sample was blood. The rearrangement uses TRBV28 and TRBJ2-1, with D possibly matching TRBD2 (6 bases). The CDR3 sequence is CASNAGRSYNEQFF. Written as DNA, the CDR3 is TGTGCCAGCAACGCGGGGCGCTCCTACAATGAGCAGTTCTTC. Full variable domain (missing parts from reference TRBV28 and TRBJ2-1): DVKVTQSSRYLVKRTGEKVFLECVQDMDHENMFWYRQDPGLGLRLIYFSYDVKMKEKGDIPEGYSVSREKKERFSLILESASTNQTSMYLCASNAGRSYNEQFFGPGTRLTVL.